What follows is one T cell receptor beta chain and its context. What this receptor recognizes is not known. No much larger clonotype is one base removed from it; base qualities were not supplied. Germline trimming amounts to 0 bases on V and 6 bases on J, with 8 as the count of junction bases outside the gene matches. Taken from cysteine to phenylalanine, the CDR3 has 16 residues. Just the 48-base CDR3 DNA is kept, in frame starting at base 1. The germline V gene specifies ENHRY as CDR1 and SYGVKD as CDR2. The immunoSEQ Assay, a bias-controlled multiplex PCR, was used to amplify TCRbeta CDR3 regions from genomic DNA. For the original study's pipeline: Nucleated cell counts per sample were estimated from amplification of reference gene primers within the assay. Sequence reads were collapsed and filtered to measure the absolute abundance of every unique TCRbeta CDR3 rearrangement. For each sample, productive Simpson clonality was calculated as the square root of Simpson's diversity index over productive rearrangements. TCRdb's version of the immuneACCESS table is confined to in-frame rearrangements and falls short of the full clone set. An unresolved V gene accounts for under half of the shortfall where checked; the remainder is of unknown origin. V and J calls and clone size are as listed in that table; D and trimming were resolved from the DNA. A total of some 290,000 clones appear in this sample, roughly 89% of them only once. Clones ranked in the top ten supply roughly a tenth of the sample.

This specimen comes from a study of blood T cell repertoires in COVID-19 (dated by TCRdb to 2019 to 2021). Broadly, across the study: The collaborator samples originated in the United States, Italy and Spain and spanned the acute and convalescent phases of COVID-19. The prospective study material was composed of cDNA or gDNA derived from T cells, B-cell-depleted T cells, or PBMCs. Subjects who had been exposed to COVID-19, were actively infected with it, or had recovered from it provided the deeply sampled blood TCRbeta repertoires that made up the dataset. The repertoires were released in a freely available public database intended as a resource for research on the immune response to SARS-CoV-2. Samples came from the ongoing ImmuneRACE study (first 160 participants) plus 1,254 subjects from 6 global collaborators. Nearly every sample came with metadata listing a de-identified subject ID, COVID-19 status, age in years and sex. HLA class I and class II types, where available, came from metadata supplied by the sample provider rather than from assay-based typing. Overall study results and their limits: The amount of clinical and demographic metadata varied by source and participant and was provided uncurated.

Participants in the prospective study were aged roughly 18 to 95 years, lived in about two dozen United States geographic areas, and enrolled through a virtual design. In the prospective study, cohorts were assigned on the basis of participant-reported clinical history obtained from a screening survey and a study questionnaire. Recovered participants in ImmuneRACE Cohort 3 were defined by two consecutive negative NP/OP PCR tests, clearance by a healthcare professional, or resolution of symptoms. In the prospective study, mobile phlebotomists collected whole blood, serum and a nasopharyngeal or oropharyngeal swab from each participant. Additional blood draws and questionnaires over an approximately two-month period could optionally be provided by prospective study participants. Before DNA extraction, prospective study blood samples were shipped either frozen or at room temperature.

The sequence came from a woman in her twenties or thirties who had recovered from COVID-19. The receptor chain draws on TRBV10-3 and TRBJ2-3, with 8 bases matching TRBD2. The sequencing sample was made of PBMCs or T cells enriched from blood (not recorded which). For the CDR3, the sequence is CAISESTGGPWDTQYF. The DNA sequence is as follows: TGTGCCATCAGTGAGTCGACGGGAGGGCCGTGGGATACGCAGTATTTT.